The 17 T cell receptor beta chains presented below share a single source sample, sequenced in a study of blood T cell repertoires in COVID-19. Repertoires were generated with immunoSEQ multiplex PCR, while TCRdb's copy carries only in-frame clones and drops some. Found here are 150,000 or so clones, 85% to 90% of them singletons; the top ten hold roughly 7%. Sequences were obtained from peripheral blood. Receptors were obtained from a man aged 50-59 years with active or convalescent COVID-19.

The chain joins TRBV29-1 to TRBJ1-1; 7 bases are a match to TRBD1. Per the germline V gene, CDR1 is SQVTM and CDR2 is ANQGSEA. J was trimmed by 7 bases and V by 4 bases; bases with no gene match: 6. The CDR3 sequence is 12 residues long. The CDR3 region has the DNA TGCAGCGTTGGACAGGGAAGGGGTGAAGCTTTCTTT. This sequence encodes CSVGQGRGEAFF.

J is TRBJ2-3 and V is TRBV9, with D hard to call. The CDR3 consists of 14 residues. The V end was cut by 1 base, the J end by 3 bases, with 9 bases between. From germline, CDR1 is SGDLS and CDR2 YYNGEE. CDR3 bases: TGTGCCAGCAGCGTATCACTGACAACAGATACGCAGTATTTT. Residues: CASSVSLTTDTQYF.

The rearrangement uses TRBV2 and TRBJ2-5; D possibly corresponds to TRBD2 (6 bases). Germline CDR1 SNHLY, CDR2 FYNNEI. This CDR3 spans 10 amino acids. V was clipped by 11 bases and J by 10 bases, with 14 bases between them. CDR3 nucleotides: TGTGCCCGGAGGCGGGGAAACCAGTACTTC. Its protein is CARRRGNQYF.

CDR3 in amino acids: CASSETGGEQYF. Written as DNA, the CDR3 is TGTGCCAGCAGTGAGACAGGGGGCGAGCAGTACTTC. The chain has TRBV6-6 and TRBJ2-7, with 9 positions matching TRBD1. J lost 6 bases, V lost 5 bases, and 2 bases had no gene match. CDR3 length: 12 amino acids. Germline loops: CDR1 MNHNY, CDR2 SVGAGI (reference sequence).

The V gene is TRBV11-3, the J gene TRBJ1-6; the match to TRBD1 covers 9 bases. Germline values: CDR1 SGHNT, CDR2 YENEEA. With 5 bases clipped from V and 6 bases from J, the junction kept 5 bases outside the gene matches. The CDR3 has 15 residues. CDR3 in DNA: TGTGCCAGCAGCCAGGGACAGGGAATTAATTCACCCCTCCACTTT. Protein: CASSQGQGINSPLHF.

The CDR3: CSVGGVNTEAFF. The CDR3 nucleotides are TGCAGCGTTGGGGGGGTGAACACTGAAGCTTTCTTT. V usage is TRBV29-1 and J usage is TRBJ1-1, with D perhaps matching TRBD1 (5 bases). The CDR3 is 12 amino acids. Germline V lookup: CDR1 SQVTM, CDR2 ANQGSEA. The V gene lost 4 bases and the J gene lost 0 bases, with 6 bases spanning the gap.

This clone was found once. The chain recombines TRBV10-3 with TRBJ2-1; TRBD2 aligns across 7 bases. Looked up from germline, CDR1 is ENHRY and CDR2 is SYGVKD. The J segment lost 9 bases and the V segment lost 8 bases, leaving 7 bases of the junction unmatched. CDR3 length: 12 amino acids. The CDR3 region has the DNA TGTGCCATCGCAGCGGGGTCCGGTGAGCAGTTCTTC. Translating it yields CAIAAGSGEQFF.

In its sample, this clone was seen once. This rearrangement joins TRBV3-1 (or the pseudogene TRBV3-2) to TRBJ1-2; perhaps TRBD1 as D (6 bases). CDR3 size: 15 residues. The germline V gene encodes CDR1 LGHDT and CDR2 YNNKEL (reference sequence). Trimming cost V 1 base and J 2 bases, with 11 bases left between them. The CDR3 nucleotides are TGTGCCAGCAGCCAAGGACGGGGGGCCAACTATGGCTACACCTTC. Translating gives CASSQGRGANYGYTF.

Regarding this clone: Within the sample, other DNA sequences also encode this same CDR3. As DNA, the CDR3 is TGTGCCAGTAGTATAGGGGGAGCTGAAGCTTTCTTT. Amino acid sequence: CASSIGGAEAFF. The chain uses TRBV19 and TRBJ1-1, with unresolved D. CDR3 length equals 12 residues. V was shortened by 1 base and J by 6 bases, with 6 bases between the two germline ends. Germline assignment: CDR1 LNHDA and CDR2 SQIVND (reference sequence).

A single count supports this clone. The J gene is TRBJ1-5, the V gene TRBV5-5; D perhaps matches TRBD1 (5 bases). The CDR3 consists of 17 residues. Germline V CDR1 and CDR2: SGHKS, YYEKEE (reference sequence). The V gene lost 4 bases and the J gene lost 0 bases, with 17 bases spanning the gap. This chain's CDR3 is CASSLNPQGGSNQPQHF. The CDR3 nucleotides are TGTGCCAGCAGCCTCAATCCCCAGGGCGGTAGCAATCAGCCCCAGCATTTT.

This clone is a singleton in its sample. V and J are TRBV5-1 and TRBJ1-2; D might be TRBD1 (5 bases). The CDR3 consists of 14 residues. With 4 bases removed from V and 8 bases from J, the gap between germline ends came to 18 bases. Germline lookup yields CDR1 SGHRS and CDR2 YFSETQ. The CDR3 nucleotides are TGCGCCAGCAGCACAGCCGGGGGGGAGTACGGCTACACCTTC. The encoded protein is CASSTAGGEYGYTF.

The rearrangement uses TRBV4-1 and TRBJ1-6; D gene ambiguous. V was shortened by 8 bases and J by 10 bases, with 18 bases between the two germline ends. The CDR3 contains 14 residues. The germline CDR1 and CDR2 sequences are MGHRA and YSYEKL. CDR3 nucleotide sequence: TGCGCCAGCTCCCTCGTCGGGGTTCGATCACCCCTCCACTTT. This sequence encodes CASSLVGVRSPLHF.

J is TRBJ1-1 and V is TRBV5-1; D is undetermined. V was trimmed by 0 bases and J by 3 bases, leaving 12 bases between them. Germline lookup yields CDR1 SGHRS and CDR2 YFSETQ. The CDR3 loop spans 15 amino acids. CDR3 coding DNA: TGCGCCAGCAGCTTGGGGTCGATGGGCGACACTGAAGCTTTCTTT. This translates into CASSLGSMGDTEAFF.

V gene TRBV28 combines with J gene TRBJ1-2, with 7 bases aligning to TRBD1. The V gene's germline CDR1 is MDHEN and CDR2 SYDVKM. V shed 5 bases and J 6 bases; nucleotides not matched to a gene: 9. The CDR3 contains 14 residues. DNA of the CDR3: TGTGCCAGCAGTCTGAGGGACAGATCTAATGGCTACACCTTC. Encoded protein: CASSLRDRSNGYTF.

The V and J genes are TRBV15 and TRBJ1-1, with D perhaps TRBD1 (6 bases). Trimming took 0 bases from V and 2 from J, leaving 19 bases between them. The CDR3 is made up of 18 amino acids. Germline V gene sequence: CDR1 LNHNV, CDR2 YYDKDF (reference sequence). CDR3 protein: CATSRDSITGQINTEAFF. CDR3 DNA: TGTGCCACCAGCAGAGATAGTATAACAGGGCAAATAAACACTGAAGCTTTCTTT.

The gene calls are TRBV30 and TRBJ2-1; D is ambiguous. The V end was cut by 3 bases, the J end by 8 bases, with 8 bases between. The CDR3 spans 11 residues. Looked up from germline, CDR1 is GTSNPN and CDR2 is SVGIG (reference sequence). The CDR3 DNA reads as TGTGCCTGGAGCCCTGGGCATGAGCAGTTCTTC. Translated: CAWSPGHEQFF.

The J gene is TRBJ2-1, the V gene TRBV28; weak D call: TRBD2 (5 bases). The CDR3 is made up of 14 amino acids. Germline CDR1 reads MDHEN; CDR2 reads SYDVKM. The V end lost 4 bases, the J end lost 0 bases, and 7 bases lay between the germline ends. CDR3 sequence (DNA): TGTGCCAGCAGTTCCAGCGGCTCCTACAATGAGCAGTTCTTC. Protein: CASSSSGSYNEQFF.